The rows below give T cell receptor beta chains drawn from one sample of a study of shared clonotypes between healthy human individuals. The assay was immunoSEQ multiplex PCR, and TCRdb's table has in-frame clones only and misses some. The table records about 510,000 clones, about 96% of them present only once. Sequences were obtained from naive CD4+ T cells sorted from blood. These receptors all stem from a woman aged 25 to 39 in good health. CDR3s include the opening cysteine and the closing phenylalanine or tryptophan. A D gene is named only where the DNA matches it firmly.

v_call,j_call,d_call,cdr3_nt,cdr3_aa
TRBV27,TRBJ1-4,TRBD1,TGTGCCAGCAGTTTCGGGGACAGGTTTAATGAAAAACTGTTTTTT,CASSFGDRFNEKLFF
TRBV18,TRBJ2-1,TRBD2,TGTGCCAGCTCACCCCTCGGACTAGCGGGAGGCGATGAGCAGTTCTTC,CASSPLGLAGGDEQFF
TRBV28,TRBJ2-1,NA,TGTGCCAGCAGTATCGACCCCGACCTCAACAATGAGCAGTTCTTC,CASSIDPDLNNEQFF
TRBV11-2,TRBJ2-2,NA,TGTGCCAGCAGTTCCAACAGGGAGTGGGAGCTGTTTTTT,CASSSNREWELFF
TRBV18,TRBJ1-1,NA,TGTGCCAGCTCACCGGTAGAGGAGAACACTGAAGCTTTCTTT,CASSPVEENTEAFF
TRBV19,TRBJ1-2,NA,TGTGCCAGTAGTTCCCCCCTCCTGTCGCAGAGTTATGGCTACACCTTC,CASSSPLLSQSYGYTF
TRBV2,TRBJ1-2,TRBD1,TGTGCCAGCAGCGCCGGGACAGGGGATTATGGCTACACCTTC,CASSAGTGDYGYTF
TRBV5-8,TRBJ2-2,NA,TGTGCCAGCACCCTAACGATGGGCGGACAGTGGAACACCGGGGAGCTGTTTTTT,CASTLTMGGQWNTGELFF
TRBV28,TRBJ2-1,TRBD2,TGTGCCAGCAGTTTGAAACTAGCGGGAGGCGAGCAGTTCTTC,CASSLKLAGGEQFF
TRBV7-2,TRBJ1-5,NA,TGTGCCAGTGGCTTTAAATTTTTGGGGGTCCAGCCCCAGCATTTT,CASGFKFLGVQPQHF
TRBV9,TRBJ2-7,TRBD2,TGTGCCAGCAGCGTTAACGTGGGAGGGACCTACGAGCAGTACTTC,CASSVNVGGTYEQYF
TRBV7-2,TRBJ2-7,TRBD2,TGTGCCAGCAGCTCGACACTAGCGGGAAGATACGAGCAGTACTTC,CASSSTLAGRYEQYF
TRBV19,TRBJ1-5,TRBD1,TGTGCCAGTAGTGATGACAGGGGGCATGGTGGGAGCAATCAGCCCCAGCATTTT,CASSDDRGHGGSNQPQHF
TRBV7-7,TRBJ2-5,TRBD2,TGTGCCAGCAGCCAACTAACTAGCGCTCCAGAGACCCAGTACTTC,CASSQLTSAPETQYF
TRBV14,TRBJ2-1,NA,TGTGCCAGCAGCCAAGATGGGCGGACCCCCGGGTTCTTC,CASSQDGRTPGFF